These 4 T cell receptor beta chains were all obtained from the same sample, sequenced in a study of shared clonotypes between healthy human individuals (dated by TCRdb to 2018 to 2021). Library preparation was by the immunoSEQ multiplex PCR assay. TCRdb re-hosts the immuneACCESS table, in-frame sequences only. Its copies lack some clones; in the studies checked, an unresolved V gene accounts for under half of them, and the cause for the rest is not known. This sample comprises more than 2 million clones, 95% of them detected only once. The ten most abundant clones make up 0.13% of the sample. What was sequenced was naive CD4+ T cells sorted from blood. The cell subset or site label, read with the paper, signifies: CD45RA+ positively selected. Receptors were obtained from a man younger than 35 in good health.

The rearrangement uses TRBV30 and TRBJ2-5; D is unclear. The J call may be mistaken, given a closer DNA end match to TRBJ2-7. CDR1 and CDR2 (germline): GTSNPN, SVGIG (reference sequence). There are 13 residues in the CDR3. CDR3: CAWSALSRYEQYF. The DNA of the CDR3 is TGTGCCTGGAGCGCACTGTCCCGCTACGAGCAGTACTTC.

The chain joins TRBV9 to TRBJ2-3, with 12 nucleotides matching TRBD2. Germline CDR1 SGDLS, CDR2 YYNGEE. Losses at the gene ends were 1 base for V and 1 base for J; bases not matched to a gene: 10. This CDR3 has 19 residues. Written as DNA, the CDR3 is TGTGCCAGCAGCGTAAAGGCTAGCGGGAGGGCCGGTGGCACAGATACGCAGTATTTT. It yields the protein CASSVKASGRAGGTDTQYF. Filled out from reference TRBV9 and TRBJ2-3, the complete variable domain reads DSGVTQTPKHLITATGQRVTLRCSPRSGDLSVYWYQQSLDQGLQFLIQYYNGEERAKGNILERFSAQQFPDLHSELNLSSLELGDSALYFCASSVKASGRAGGTDTQYFGPGTRLTVL.

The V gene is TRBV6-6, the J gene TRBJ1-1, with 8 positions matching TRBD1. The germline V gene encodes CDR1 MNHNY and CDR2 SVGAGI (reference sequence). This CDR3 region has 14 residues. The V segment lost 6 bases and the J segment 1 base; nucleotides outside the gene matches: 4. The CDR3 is CASSRGTGNTEAFF. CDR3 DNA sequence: TGTGCCAGCAGCCGAGGGACAGGGAACACTGAAGCTTTCTTT.

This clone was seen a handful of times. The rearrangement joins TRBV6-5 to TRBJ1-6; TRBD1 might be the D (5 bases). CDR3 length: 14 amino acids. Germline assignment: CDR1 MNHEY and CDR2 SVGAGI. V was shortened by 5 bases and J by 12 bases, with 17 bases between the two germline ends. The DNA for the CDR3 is TGTGCCAGCAGTGGGGCTGGAGTGTACGTACCCCTCCACTTT. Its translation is CASSGAGVYVPLHF.